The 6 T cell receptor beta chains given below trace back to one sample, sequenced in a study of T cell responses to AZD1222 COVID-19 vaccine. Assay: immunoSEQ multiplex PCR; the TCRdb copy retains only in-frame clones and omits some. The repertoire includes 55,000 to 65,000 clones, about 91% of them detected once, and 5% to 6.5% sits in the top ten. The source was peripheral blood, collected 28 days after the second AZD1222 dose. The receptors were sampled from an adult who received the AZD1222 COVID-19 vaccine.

The CDR3 sequence: CASSLRASAYNEQFF. The CDR3, as DNA: TGTGCCAGCAGTCTCAGGGCGTCGGCCTACAATGAGCAGTTCTTC. V and J are TRBV11-3 and TRBJ2-1; D may be TRBD1 (5 bases). V was cut by 6 bases and J by 2 bases, with 14 bases left in between. Per germline, CDR1 SGHNT and CDR2 YENEEA. CDR3 length: 15 residues.

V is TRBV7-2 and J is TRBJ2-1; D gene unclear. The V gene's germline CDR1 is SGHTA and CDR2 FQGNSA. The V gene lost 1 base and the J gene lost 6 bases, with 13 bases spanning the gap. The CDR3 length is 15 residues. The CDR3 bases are TGTGCCAGCAGCTTAGTGGTTCTAGGTTCCAATGAGCAGTTCTTC. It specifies CASSLVVLGSNEQFF.

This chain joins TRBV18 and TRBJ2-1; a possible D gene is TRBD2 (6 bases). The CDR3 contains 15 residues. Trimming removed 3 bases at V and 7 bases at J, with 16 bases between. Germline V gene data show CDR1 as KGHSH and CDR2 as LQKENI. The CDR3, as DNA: TGTGCCAGCTCACCCCCGGGACTTGCTGGGAATGAGCAGTTCTTC. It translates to CASSPPGLAGNEQFF.

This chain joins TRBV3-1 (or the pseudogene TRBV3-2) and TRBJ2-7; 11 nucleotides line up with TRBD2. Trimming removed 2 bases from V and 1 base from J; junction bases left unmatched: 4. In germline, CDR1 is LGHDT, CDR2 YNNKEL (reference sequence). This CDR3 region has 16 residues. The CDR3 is CASSQPGLAASYEQYF. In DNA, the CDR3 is TGTGCCAGCAGCCAACCGGGACTAGCGGCTTCCTACGAGCAGTACTTC.

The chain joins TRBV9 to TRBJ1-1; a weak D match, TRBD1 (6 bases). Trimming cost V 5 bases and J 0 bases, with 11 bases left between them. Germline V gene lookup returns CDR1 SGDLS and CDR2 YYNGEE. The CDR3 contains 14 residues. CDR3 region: CASRKGVMNTEAFF. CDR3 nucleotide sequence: TGTGCCAGCAGGAAGGGGGTCATGAACACTGAAGCTTTCTTT.

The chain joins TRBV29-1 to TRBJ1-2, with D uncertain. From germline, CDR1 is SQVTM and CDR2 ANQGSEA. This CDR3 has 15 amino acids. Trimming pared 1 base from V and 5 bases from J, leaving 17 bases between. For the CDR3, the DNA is TGCAGCGTTGAAGCCAGCACGGCAATGTGGTATGGCTACACCTTC. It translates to CSVEASTAMWYGYTF.